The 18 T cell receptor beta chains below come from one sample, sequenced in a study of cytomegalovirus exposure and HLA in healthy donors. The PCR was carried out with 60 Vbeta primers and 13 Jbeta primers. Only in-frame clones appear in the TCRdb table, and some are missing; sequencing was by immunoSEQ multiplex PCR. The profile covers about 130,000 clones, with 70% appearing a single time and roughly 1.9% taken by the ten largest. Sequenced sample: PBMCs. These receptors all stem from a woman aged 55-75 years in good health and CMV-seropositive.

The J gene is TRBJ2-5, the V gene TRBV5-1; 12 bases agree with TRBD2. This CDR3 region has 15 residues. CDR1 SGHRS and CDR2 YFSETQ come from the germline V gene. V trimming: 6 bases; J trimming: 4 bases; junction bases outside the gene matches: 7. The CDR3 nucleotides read TGCGCCAGCAAATCTCCGGGACTAGCGGGAGAGACCCAGTACTTC. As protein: CASKSPGLAGETQYF. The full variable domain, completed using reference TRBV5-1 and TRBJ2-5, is KAGVTQTPRYLIKTRGQQVTLSCSPISGHRSVSWYQQTPGQGLQFLFEYFSETQRNKGNFPGRFSGRQFSNSRSEMNVSTLELGDSALYLCASKSPGLAGETQYFGPGTRLLVL.

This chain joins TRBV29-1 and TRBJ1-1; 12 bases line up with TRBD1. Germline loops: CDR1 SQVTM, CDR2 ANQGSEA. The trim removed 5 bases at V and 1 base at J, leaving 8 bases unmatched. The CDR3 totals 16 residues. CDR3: CSVTGTGGGKNTEAFF. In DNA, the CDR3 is TGCAGCGTTACCGGGACAGGGGGCGGGAAGAACACTGAAGCTTTCTTT.

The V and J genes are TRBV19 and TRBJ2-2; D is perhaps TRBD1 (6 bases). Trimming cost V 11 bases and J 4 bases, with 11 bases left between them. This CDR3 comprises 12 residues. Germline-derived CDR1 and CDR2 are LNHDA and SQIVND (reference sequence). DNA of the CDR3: TGTGCCGCCACAGGGTTCACCGGGGAGCTGTTTTTT. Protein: CAATGFTGELFF.

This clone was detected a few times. Here the CDR3 reads CASRKTGGLTEAFF. CDR3 in DNA: TGTGCCAGCAGGAAGACAGGGGGCCTTACTGAAGCTTTCTTT. The chain employs TRBV6-5 and TRBJ1-1; TRBD1 matches 10 bases. This CDR3 is built from 14 residues. V trimming: 6 bases; J trimming: 5 bases; junction bases outside the gene matches: 6. Germline V CDR1 and CDR2: MNHEY, SVGAGI.

CDR3 sequence: CAWSDANYGYTF. The CDR3 bases are TGTGCCTGGAGTGACGCGAACTATGGCTACACCTTC. The chain joins TRBV30 to TRBJ1-2, with unresolved D. There are 12 residues in the CDR3. V was clipped by 1 base and J by 2 bases, with 5 bases between them. Germline V CDR1 and CDR2: GTSNPN, SVGIG (reference sequence). Full variable domain (missing parts from reference TRBV30 and TRBJ1-2): SQTIHQWPATLVQPVGSPLSLECTVEGTSNPNLYWYRQAAGRGLQLLFYSVGIGQISSEVPQNLSASRPQDRQFILSSKKLLLSDSGFYLCAWSDANYGYTFGSGTRLTVV.

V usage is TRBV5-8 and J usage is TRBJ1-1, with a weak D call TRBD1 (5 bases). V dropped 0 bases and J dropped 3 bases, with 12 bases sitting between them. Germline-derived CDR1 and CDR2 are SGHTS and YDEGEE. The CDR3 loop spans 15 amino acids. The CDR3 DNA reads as TGTGCCAGCAGCTTGGTCTTTCAGGGCTACACTGAAGCTTTCTTT. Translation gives CASSLVFQGYTEAFF.

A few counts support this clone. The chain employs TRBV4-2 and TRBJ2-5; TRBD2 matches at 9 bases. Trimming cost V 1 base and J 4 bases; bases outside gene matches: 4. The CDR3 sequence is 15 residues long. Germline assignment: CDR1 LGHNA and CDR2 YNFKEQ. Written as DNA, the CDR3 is TGTGCCAGCAGCCAAGTAGCGGGAGTTTCAGAGACCCAGTACTTC. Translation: CASSQVAGVSETQYF.

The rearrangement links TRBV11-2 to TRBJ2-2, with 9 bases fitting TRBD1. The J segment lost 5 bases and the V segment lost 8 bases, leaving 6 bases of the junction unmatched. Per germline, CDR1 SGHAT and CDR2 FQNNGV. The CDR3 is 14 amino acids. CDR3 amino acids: CASLQGAWTGELFF. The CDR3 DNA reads TGTGCCAGCTTACAGGGGGCATGGACCGGGGAGCTGTTTTTT. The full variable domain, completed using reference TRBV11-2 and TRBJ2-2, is EAGVAQSPRYKIIEKRQSVAFWCNPISGHATLYWYQQILGQGPKLLIQFQNNGVVDDSQLPKDRFSAERLKGVDSTLKIQPAKLEDSAVYLCASLQGAWTGELFFGEGSRLTVL.

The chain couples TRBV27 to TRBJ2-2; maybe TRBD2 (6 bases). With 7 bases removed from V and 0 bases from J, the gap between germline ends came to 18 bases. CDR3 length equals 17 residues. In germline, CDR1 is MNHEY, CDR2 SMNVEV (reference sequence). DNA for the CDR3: TGTGCCAGCACCTATTCAGGGAGGACCCCGAACACCGGGGAGCTGTTTTTT. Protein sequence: CASTYSGRTPNTGELFF.

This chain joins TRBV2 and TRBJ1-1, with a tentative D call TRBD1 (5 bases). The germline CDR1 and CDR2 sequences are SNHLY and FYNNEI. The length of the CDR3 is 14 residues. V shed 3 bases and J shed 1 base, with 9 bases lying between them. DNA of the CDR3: TGTGCCAGCAGTGACGACAGAGGGAACACTGAAGCTTTCTTT. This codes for CASSDDRGNTEAFF. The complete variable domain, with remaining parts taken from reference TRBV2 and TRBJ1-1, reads EPEVTQTPSHQVTQMGQEVILRCVPISNHLYFYWYRQILGQKVEFLVSFYNNEISEKSEIFDDQFSVERPDGSNFTLKIRSTKLEDSAMYFCASSDDRGNTEAFFGQGTRLTVV.

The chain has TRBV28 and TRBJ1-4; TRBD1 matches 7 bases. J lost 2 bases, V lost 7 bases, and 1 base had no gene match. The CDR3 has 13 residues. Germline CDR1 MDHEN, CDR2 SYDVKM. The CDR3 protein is CASIQGTNEKLFF. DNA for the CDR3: TGTGCCAGCATACAGGGGACTAATGAAAAACTGTTTTTT.

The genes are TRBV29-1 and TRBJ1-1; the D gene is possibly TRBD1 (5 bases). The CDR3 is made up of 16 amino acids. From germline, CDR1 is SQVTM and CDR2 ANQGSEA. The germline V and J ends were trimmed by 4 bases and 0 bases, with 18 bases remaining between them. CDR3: CSVGGVGGKMNTEAFF. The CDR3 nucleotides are TGCAGCGTTGGGGGTGTCGGGGGGAAGATGAACACTGAAGCTTTCTTT.

DNA for the CDR3: TGCAGCGTTGTAACCGACAGGGGGGTTAACACTGAAGCTTTCTTT. Protein: CSVVTDRGVNTEAFF. V and J are TRBV29-1 and TRBJ1-1; TRBD1 aligns across 9 bases. This CDR3 is 15 amino acids long. Germline CDR1 and CDR2: SQVTM and ANQGSEA. The V and J ends lost 4 bases and 2 bases, in that order; junction bases with no gene match: 8.

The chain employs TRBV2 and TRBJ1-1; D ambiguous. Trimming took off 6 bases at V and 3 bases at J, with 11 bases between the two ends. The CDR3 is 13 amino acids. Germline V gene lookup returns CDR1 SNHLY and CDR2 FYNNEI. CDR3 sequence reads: CASRPQGDTEAFF. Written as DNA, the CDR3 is TGTGCCAGCAGGCCCCAAGGAGACACTGAAGCTTTCTTT.

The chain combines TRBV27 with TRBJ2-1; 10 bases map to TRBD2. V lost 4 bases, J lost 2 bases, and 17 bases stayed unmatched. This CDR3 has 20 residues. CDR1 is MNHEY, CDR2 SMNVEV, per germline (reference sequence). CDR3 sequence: CASSSLGAGGPVKPYNEQFF. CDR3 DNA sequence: TGTGCCAGCAGTTCCCTCGGAGCGGGAGGGCCCGTTAAGCCCTACAATGAGCAGTTCTTC.

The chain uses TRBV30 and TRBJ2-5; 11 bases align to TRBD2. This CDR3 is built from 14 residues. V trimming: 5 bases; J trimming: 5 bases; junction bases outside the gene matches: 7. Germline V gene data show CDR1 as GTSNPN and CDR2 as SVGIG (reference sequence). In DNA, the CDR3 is TGTGCCTGGGGTAGCGGGAGGGCCGGGGAGACCCAGTACTTC. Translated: CAWGSGRAGETQYF.

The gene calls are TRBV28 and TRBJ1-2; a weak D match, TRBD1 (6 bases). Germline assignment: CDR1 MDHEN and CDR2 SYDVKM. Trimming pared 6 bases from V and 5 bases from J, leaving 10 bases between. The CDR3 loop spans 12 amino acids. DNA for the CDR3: TGTGCCAGCAGCATGACAGGATATGGCTACACCTTC. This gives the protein CASSMTGYGYTF.

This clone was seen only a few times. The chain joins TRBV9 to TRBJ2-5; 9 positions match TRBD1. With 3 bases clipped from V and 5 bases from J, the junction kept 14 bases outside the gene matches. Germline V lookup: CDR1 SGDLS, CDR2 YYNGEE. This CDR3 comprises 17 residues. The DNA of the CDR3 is TGTGCCAGCAGCGCGGGACAGGGAAGGGTCTCGGGGGAGACCCAGTACTTC. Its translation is CASSAGQGRVSGETQYF.